The 16 T cell receptor beta chains below come from one sample, sequenced in a study of human T cells and chemical hapten exposure. TCRdb processed the RACE reads anew with MiXCR; each CDR3 protein has one entry. The table shows approximately 57,000 distinct CDR3 sequences, with about 9.3% occurring only once. Time point indicated: patch test 1, 2 weeks after DPC sensitization. Sample treatment: therapeutic diphenylcyclopropenone sensitization with weekly scalp DPC. Sequencing was performed on whole blood, taken in connection with sensitization to the hapten diphenylcyclopropenone (DPC). All receptors come from a middle-aged woman with alopecia areata. Some clones in this sample may be carry-over from other donors' samples.

This clonotype showed up many times. The rearrangement uses TRBV4-3 and TRBJ1-3; 8 nucleotides line up with TRBD1. The germline V gene has CDR1 LGHNA and CDR2 YSLEER. Unmatched junction bases numbered 8, after V lost 0 bases and J lost 7 bases. The CDR3 length is 16 residues. CDR3 coding DNA: TGCGCCAGCAGCCAAGATATCGGCAGGGGGCGGAACACCATATATTTT. Translating it yields CASSQDIGRGRNTIYF.

This clonotype has ten or more counts. The chain couples TRBV20-1 to TRBJ1-6; 8 bases are a match to TRBD1. Trimming took 4 bases from V and 5 from J; bases not matched to a gene: 4. The CDR3 is made up of 14 amino acids. Germline V gene sequence: CDR1 DFQATT, CDR2 SNEGSKA (reference sequence). In nucleotides, the CDR3 is TGCAGTGCTATCACGACAGGGGATAATTCACCCCTCCACTTT. It specifies CSAITTGDNSPLHF.

At least ten counts were recorded for this clonotype. The CDR3 spells CASSLEQEGAEAFF. In nucleotides, the CDR3 is TGCGCCAGCAGCTTAGAGCAGGAGGGGGCTGAAGCTTTCTTT. The chain combines TRBV5-1 with TRBJ1-1; maybe TRBD1 (6 bases). CDR1 and CDR2 from the germline V gene are SGHRS and YFSETQ. CDR3 size: 14 residues. V was cut by 2 bases and J by 6 bases, with 14 bases left in between.

This clonotype was recorded many times. V usage is TRBV28 and J usage is TRBJ1-1; weak D call: TRBD1 (6 bases). V was pared by 6 bases and J by 2 bases, with 16 bases between. This CDR3 is built from 15 residues. Per germline, CDR1 MDHEN and CDR2 SYDVKM. CDR3 nucleotide sequence: TGTGCCAGCAGGGTGGGAGGACAGATAAACACTGAAGCTTTCTTT. This gives the protein CASRVGGQINTEAFF.

This clonotype was seen more than once but under ten times. The chain joins TRBV7-2 to TRBJ1-1; D call uncertain. V shed 1 base and J shed 6 bases, with 12 bases lying between them. Germline values: CDR1 SGHTA, CDR2 FQGNSA. The CDR3 sequence is 14 residues long. CDR3 amino acids: CASSLGPGMAEAFF. CDR3 bases: TGTGCCAGCAGCTTAGGTCCGGGGATGGCTGAAGCTTTCTTT. Looking up the rest from reference TRBV7-2 and TRBJ1-1 gives the full variable domain: GAGVSQSPSNKVTEKGKDVELRCDPISGHTALYWYRQSLGQGLEFLIYFQGNSAPDKSGLPSDRFSAERTGGSVSTLTIQRTQQEDSAVYLCASSLGPGMAEAFFGQGTRLTVV.

The gene calls are TRBV7-6 and TRBJ1-5, with a tentative D call TRBD1 (5 bases). V was trimmed by 5 bases and J by 6 bases, leaving 11 bases between them. Germline V gene data show CDR1 as SGHVS and CDR2 as FNYEAQ. This CDR3 is built from 13 residues. The CDR3 region is CASSRGRGQPQHF. The CDR3 nucleotides read TGTGCCAGCAGCCGTGGTAGGGGTCAGCCCCAGCATTTT.

Many counts were recorded for this clonotype. The chain uses TRBV4-1 and TRBJ2-3, with 14 bases aligning to TRBD2. This CDR3 contains 20 residues. V was pared by 1 base and J by 3 bases, with 12 bases of the junction left unmatched. Looked up from germline, CDR1 is MGHRA and CDR2 is YSYEKL. DNA for the CDR3: TGCGCCAGCAGCCAAGGGCGACTAGCGGGGGGGCCAGGTCGGACAGATACGCAGTATTTT. As protein: CASSQGRLAGGPGRTDTQYF.

The chain has TRBV27 and TRBJ2-1, with D perhaps matching TRBD2 (5 bases). Germline V gene lookup returns CDR1 MNHEY and CDR2 SMNVEV (reference sequence). The CDR3 totals 15 residues. V lost 8 bases to trimming and J lost 5 bases, with 19 bases between them. This chain's CDR3 is CASCHGNTGHNEQFF. In nucleotides, the CDR3 is TGTGCCAGCTGTCACGGGAACACCGGCCACAATGAGCAGTTCTTC.

This clonotype was recorded a few times. The chain recombines TRBV20-1 with TRBJ1-1; D gene uncertain. CDR1 is DFQATT, CDR2 SNEGSKA, per germline (reference sequence). The CDR3 spans 10 residues. V was pared by 3 bases and J by 6 bases, with 5 bases between. CDR3 sequence (DNA): TGCAGTGCTAGGAGGGCTGAAGCTTTCTTT. Residues: CSARRAEAFF.

The rearrangement links TRBV5-1 to TRBJ2-7; TRBD2 agrees at 13 bases. This CDR3 is built from 15 residues. Germline CDR1 and CDR2: SGHRS and YFSETQ. Trimming cost V 4 bases and J 9 bases; bases outside gene matches: 10. CDR3 protein: CASSTGLAGAERQYF. In nucleotides, the CDR3 is TGCGCCAGCAGCACCGGACTAGCGGGGGCAGAGCGGCAGTACTTC. Combining the CDR3 with reference TRBV5-1 and TRBJ2-7 gives the whole variable domain KAGVTQTPRYLIKTRGQQVTLSCSPISGHRSVSWYQQTPGQGLQFLFEYFSETQRNKGNFPGRFSGRQFSNSRSEMNVSTLELGDSALYLCASSTGLAGAERQYFGPGTRLTVT.

The chain links TRBV6-2 or TRBV6-3 to TRBJ2-7; 7 bases line up with TRBD2. The CDR3 is made up of 14 amino acids. The junction had 7 bases not matched to a gene; V was cut back by 2 bases and J by 6 bases. Germline V lookup: CDR1 MNHEY, CDR2 SVGEGT. The CDR3 reads CASSYLAEQSEQYF. DNA for the CDR3: TGTGCCAGCAGTTACCTAGCGGAGCAGTCCGAGCAGTACTTC.

The V gene is TRBV18, the J gene TRBJ2-7; D possibly matches TRBD1 or TRBD2 (5 bases each). The CDR3 is 14 residues long. V was cut by 2 bases and J by 2 bases, with 10 bases left in between. Germline CDR1 KGHSH, CDR2 LQKENI. CDR3 DNA sequence: TGTGCCAGCTCACCATTTCAGGGAGCCTACGAGCAGTACTTC. Translating gives CASSPFQGAYEQYF.

There are a few counts of this clonotype. The chain combines TRBV21-1 with TRBJ1-1. TRBV21-1 is a pseudogene. This CDR3 comprises 14 residues. CDR3 protein: CASSKPYRNTEAFF. The DNA of the CDR3 is TGTGCCAGCAGCAAACCTTACAGGAACACTGAAGCTTTCTTT.

This clonotype was counted ten times or more. The chain combines TRBV12-3 or TRBV12-4 with TRBJ1-3; 8 nucleotides agree with TRBD1. CDR3 length: 17 amino acids. V trimming: 8 bases; J trimming: 4 bases; junction bases outside the gene matches: 16. As DNA, the CDR3 is TGTGCCAGCGACGGACCCCAGACAGGGGTTGGGGGAAACACCATATATTTT. Amino acids: CASDGPQTGVGGNTIYF.

The gene calls are TRBV11-3 and TRBJ1-1; no firm D call. V was shortened by 4 bases and J by 10 bases, with 13 bases between the two germline ends. Germline V CDR1 and CDR2: SGHNT, YENEEA. CDR3 length: 12 residues. The CDR3 sequence is CASSSSNGRAFF. The CDR3 DNA follows: TGTGCCAGCAGCTCCTCAAACGGGAGAGCTTTCTTT.

This rearrangement joins TRBV18 to TRBJ2-5; 10 bases map to TRBD1. The CDR3 sequence is 16 residues long. V lost 3 bases and J lost 4; bases outside the gene matches: 8. Germline V gives CDR1 KGHSH, CDR2 LQKENI. CDR3 nucleotides: TGTGCCAGCTCACCTCTAGGACAGGGGGGCCCAGAGACCCAGTACTTC. It encodes CASSPLGQGGPETQYF.